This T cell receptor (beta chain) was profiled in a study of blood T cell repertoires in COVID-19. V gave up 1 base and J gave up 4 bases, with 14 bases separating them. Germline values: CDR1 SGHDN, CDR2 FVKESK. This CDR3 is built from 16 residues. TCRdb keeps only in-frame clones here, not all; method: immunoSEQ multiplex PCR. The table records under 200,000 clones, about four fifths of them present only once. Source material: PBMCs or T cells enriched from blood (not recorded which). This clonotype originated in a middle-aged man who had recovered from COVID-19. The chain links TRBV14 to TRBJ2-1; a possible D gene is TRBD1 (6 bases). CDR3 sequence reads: CASSQGPGVPYNEQFF. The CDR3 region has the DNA TGTGCCAGCAGCCAAGGCCCAGGGGTACCTTACAATGAGCAGTTCTTC.